Described below is a single T cell receptor beta chain sequence and its context. Trimming removed 0 bases at V and 3 bases at J, with 17 bases between. From germline, CDR1 is LGHNA and CDR2 YSLEER. This CDR3 spans 18 amino acids. Enrollment of patients from Seattle took place during active infection, with longitudinal follow-up. This specimen comes from a study of blood T cell repertoires in COVID-19. Study details: Sample material is recorded as cDNA or gDNA derived from T cells, B-cell-depleted T cells, or PBMCs.

The assay was immunoSEQ multiplex PCR, and TCRdb's table has in-frame clones only and misses some. This sample has some 120,000 clones; about 92% occur once, and the top ten carry about 4.6%. Sequenced input: peripheral blood. The receptor comes from a man aged 55 to 70 with COVID-19, enrolled during active disease. V usage is TRBV4-3 and J usage is TRBJ2-2; no firm D call. CDR3 bases: TGCGCCAGCAGCCAAGAACATATAATTGACACCTACACCGGGGAGCTGTTTTTT. Its translation: CASSQEHIIDTYTGELFF.